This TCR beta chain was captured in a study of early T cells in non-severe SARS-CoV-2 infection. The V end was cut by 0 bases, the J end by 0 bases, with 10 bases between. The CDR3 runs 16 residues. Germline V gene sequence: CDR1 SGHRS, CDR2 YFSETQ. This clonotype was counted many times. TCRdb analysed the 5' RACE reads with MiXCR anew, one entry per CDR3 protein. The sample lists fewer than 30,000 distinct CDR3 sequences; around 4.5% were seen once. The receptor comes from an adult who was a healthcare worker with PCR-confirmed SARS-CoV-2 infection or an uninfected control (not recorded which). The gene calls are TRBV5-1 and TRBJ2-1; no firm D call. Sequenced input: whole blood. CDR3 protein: CASSLAGRNSYNEQFF. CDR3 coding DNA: TGCGCCAGCAGCTTGGCCGGCAGGAACTCCTACAATGAGCAGTTCTTC.